Listed below are T cell receptor beta chains from one sample, sequenced in a study of graft-versus-host responses after intestinal transplantation. Clones were read by immunoSEQ multiplex PCR, and TCRdb kept only the in-frame ones, dropping some. The repertoire holds tens of thousands of clones, with around 54% as singletons. This specimen was alloreactive CD4+ T cells from a mixed lymphocyte reaction culture, taken before intestinal transplant. The receptors come from a human patient who received an intestinal transplant. Both conserved end residues are part of each CDR3. A D gene is named only where the DNA matches it firmly. Size is stated for part of the rows, as once, few or many counts, or as a class when the clone is expanded.

>-|TRBJ2-3|-|15|TRBV7-7
TGTGCCAGCAGCCCTGGGCGTTTATCGGCAGATACGCAGTATTTT
CASSPGRLSADTQYF
>TRBD1|TRBJ1-1|-|14|TRBV11-2
TGTGCCAGCAGGTTCGGGACAGTGAACACTGAAGCTTTCTTT
CASRFGTVNTEAFF
>-|TRBJ1-5|-|15|TRBV4-3
TGCGCCAGCAGCCAAGATGAGGGCATTAATCAGCCCCAGCATTTT
CASSQDEGINQPQHF
>TRBD1|TRBJ2-6|-|18|TRBV18
TGTGCCAGCTCACCACGATTGGACAGGGTGTCTGGGGCCAACGTCCTGACTTTC
CASSPRLDRVSGANVLTF
>-|TRBJ2-6|-|18|TRBV25-1
TGTGCCAGCAGTGAATCATGGGGACACCGCTCTGGGGCCAACGTCCTGACTTTC
CASSESWGHRSGANVLTF
>-|TRBJ1-5|-|12|TRBV30
TGTGCCTGGAGTGAAGGGAGGGGGCCCCAGCATTTT
CAWSEGRGPQHF
>TRBD2|TRBJ2-5|-|13|TRBV30
TGTGCCTGGAGCCTCGGGACTACGGAGACCCAGTACTTC
CAWSLGTTETQYF
>TRBD2|TRBJ2-3|-|18|TRBV9
TGTGCCAGCAGCACCCTGGGACTAGCGGGGGGGCGGTCAGATACGCAGTATTTT
CASSTLGLAGGRSDTQYF
>TRBD1|TRBJ1-4|-|15|TRBV2
TGTGCCAGCAGGTTCTTGGGACAGGGGAATGAAAAACTGTTTTTT
CASRFLGQGNEKLFF
>TRBD1|TRBJ2-7|-|17|TRBV5-1
TGCGCCAGCAGCTCGATTACCGGGACAGGGGGCCCCTACGAGCAGTACTTC
CASSSITGTGGPYEQYF
>TRBD1|TRBJ2-3|-|16|TRBV28
TGTGCCAGCAGTTTGTTCGGACAGGGGACCACAGATACGCAGTATTTT
CASSLFGQGTTDTQYF
>-|TRBJ2-1|few|16|TRBV5-4
TGTGCCAGCAGGTCCGACTTCGCCAACCCGTACAATGAGCAGTTCTTC
CASRSDFANPYNEQFF
>-|TRBJ2-5|-|15|TRBV28
TGTGCCAGCAGTCCGGTGGCGACGGGGATAGAGACCCAGTACTTC
CASSPVATGIETQYF
>-|TRBJ2-3|-|15|TRBV6-9
TGTGCCAGCCTCCTAGACGGGAGAACGGCAGATACGCAGTATTTT
CASLLDGRTADTQYF
>-|TRBJ2-1|few|16|TRBV18
TGTGCCAGCTCAAACAGGGCCGCGCGCTCCTACAATGAGCAGTTCTTC
CASSNRAARSYNEQFF
>-|TRBJ1-2|few|15|TRBV4-3
TGCGCCAGCAGCCAGATCTTGACAGGTTTTGGTGGCTACACCTTC
CASSQILTGFGGYTF
>-|TRBJ1-2|-|14|TRBV27
TGTGCCAGCAGTTACACCAGAGACAGCTATGGCTACACCTTC
CASSYTRDSYGYTF
>TRBD1|TRBJ1-6|-|14|TRBV27
TGTGCCAGCAGTGTCGACAGGGGAGGTTCACCCCTCCACTTT
CASSVDRGGSPLHF
>TRBD2|TRBJ2-1|-|17|TRBV18
TGTGCCAGCTCACGCATACCAGGGACTAGCGGCTACAATGAGCAGTTCTTC
CASSRIPGTSGYNEQFF
>-|TRBJ1-3|-|16|TRBV5-4
TGTGCCAGCAGCTCGGCCGGGGTATCCCCTGGAAACACCATATATTTT
CASSSAGVSPGNTIYF
>-|TRBJ1-2|few|14|TRBV9
TGTGCCAGCAGCGTACGGGAGGGGAACTATGGCTACACCTTC
CASSVREGNYGYTF
>TRBD2|TRBJ2-3|once|16|TRBV6-1
TGTGCCAGCAGTGAAGCTTTAGCGGGACTTTACCGGACGCAGTATTTT
CASSEALAGLYRTQYF
>-|TRBJ2-2|-|15|TRBV5-6
TGTGCCAGCAGCTTGGACTTGTTCAACACCGGGGAGCTGTTTTTT
CASSLDLFNTGELFF
>-|TRBJ1-1|-|14|TRBV30
TGTGCCGGGATCCGGGGGGGGCGGGGCACTGAAGCTTTCTTT
CAGIRGGRGTEAFF
>-|TRBJ1-1|-|15|TRBV5-4
TGTGCCAGCAGCCCCCGCCTGACAGGGAACACTGAAGCTTTCTTT
CASSPRLTGNTEAFF
>-|TRBJ1-6|-|14|TRBV13
TGTGCCAGCAGCTTGGGGCTGGCTAATTCACCCCTCCACTTT
CASSLGLANSPLHF
>TRBD2|TRBJ2-1|few|15|TRBV9
TGTGCCAGCAGCGCCGCGGGGGGGGTATACAATGAGCAGTTCTTC
CASSAAGGVYNEQFF
>-|TRBJ2-5|-|14|TRBV5-1
TGCGCCAGCAGCTCTGGAGCAGGGGAAGAGACCCAGTACTTC
CASSSGAGEETQYF
>-|TRBJ1-2|-|13|TRBV9
TGTGCCAGCAGCGTAGGTGGAGGGGTAGGCTACACCTTC
CASSVGGGVGYTF